These T cell receptor beta chains were read from a single sample in a study of shared clonotypes between healthy human individuals. Generated by immunoSEQ multiplex PCR, the TCRdb table keeps only in-frame clones and is missing some. The sample lists millions of clones, 85% to 95% seen once, with 0.1% to 0.15% in the top ten. Sequenced: naive CD4+ T cells sorted from blood. Every receptor here comes from a man aged 18 to 30 in good health. CDR3s include the opening cysteine and the closing phenylalanine or tryptophan. D genes are given only for firm matches. A row's size may be missing; if present it is once, few, many or a size class.

>TRBJ2-1|.|.|TRBV10-1
CASSESFPSSYNEQFF
TGCGCCAGCAGTGAGTCTTTCCCGAGCTCCTACAATGAGCAGTTCTTC
>TRBJ2-1|.|TRBD2|TRBV2
CASTGDSGRAGEQFF
TGTGCCAGCACTGGAGATAGCGGGAGGGCCGGAGAGCAGTTCTTC
>TRBJ1-2|few|.|TRBV10-1
CASSESRQEGYTF
TGCGCCAGCAGTGAATCCCGCCAAGAGGGCTACACCTTC
>TRBJ2-1|.|TRBD1|TRBV27
CASSWDRGHEQFF
TGTGCCAGCAGTTGGGACAGGGGCCATGAGCAGTTCTTC
>TRBJ2-3|.|.|TRBV5-1
CASSLGSSTDTQYF
TGCGCCAGCAGCTTGGGGTCCAGCACAGATACGCAGTATTTT
>TRBJ1-2|.|.|TRBV5-1
CASSLAGDYGYTF
TGCGCCAGCAGCTTGGCTGGAGACTATGGCTACACCTTC
>TRBJ2-1|.|.|TRBV7-2
CASSFKGSEQFF
TGTGCCAGCAGCTTCAAGGGAAGTGAGCAGTTCTTC
>TRBJ2-5|.|TRBD2|TRBV5-4
CASSTGLAGGQETQYF
TGTGCCAGCAGCACAGGACTAGCGGGGGGACAAGAGACCCAGTACTTC
>TRBJ2-1|.|TRBD2|TRBV11-3
CASSLGEWASGSVYNEQFF
TGTGCCAGCAGCTTAGGAGAATGGGCTAGCGGGAGCGTCTACAATGAGCAGTTCTTC
>TRBJ2-7|.|TRBD2|TRBV7-9
CASSSSGGAREQYF
TGTGCCAGCAGCTCTAGCGGGGGGGCACGCGAGCAGTACTTC
>TRBJ1-2|.|TRBD1|TRBV5-4
CASSLTGTGFNGYTF
TGTGCCAGCAGCTTAACCGGGACAGGGTTCAATGGCTACACCTTC
>TRBJ2-7|.|TRBD1|TRBV18
CASSGTGVGEQYF
TGTGCCAGCTCAGGGACAGGGGTCGGCGAGCAGTACTTC
>TRBJ1-5|few|.|TRBV15
CATSRQNQPQHF
TGTGCCACCAGCAGGCAAAATCAGCCCCAGCATTTT
>TRBJ1-2|.|.|TRBV27
CASSFKGSGYGYTF
TGTGCCAGCAGTTTTAAGGGGAGTGGCTATGGCTACACCTTC
>TRBJ1-2|.|.|TRBV6-5
CASSRNPQVNYGYTF
TGTGCCAGCAGCCGAAATCCACAGGTTAACTATGGCTACACCTTC
>TRBJ2-7|.|TRBD1|TRBV6-5
CASSRGLKTDYEQYF
TGTGCCAGCAGTAGGGGGCTCAAGACGGATTACGAGCAGTACTTC
>TRBJ2-1|once|.|TRBV28
CASSLSGRNSYNEQFF
TGTGCCAGCAGTTTATCCGGGCGCAACTCCTACAATGAGCAGTTCTTC
>TRBJ2-5|.|.|TRBV10-3
CAISGTVQETQYF
TGTGCCATCAGTGGGACGGTCCAAGAGACCCAGTACTTC
>TRBJ1-2|.|.|TRBV2
CASSEGQGFGGYTF
TGTGCCAGCAGTGAAGGGCAGGGGTTTGGTGGCTACACCTTC
>TRBJ1-1|.|.|TRBV5-1
CASSLEDRYTEAFF
TGCGCCAGCAGCTTGGAGGACAGATACACTGAAGCTTTCTTT
>TRBJ1-5|.|TRBD1|TRBV28
CASGTGGIYQPQHF
TGTGCCAGCGGGACAGGGGGCATCTATCAGCCCCAGCATTTT
>TRBJ2-7|once|.|TRBV7-2
CASSFPNRPHEQYF
TGTGCCAGCAGCTTCCCGAACCGGCCCCACGAGCAGTACTTC
>TRBJ1-3|.|.|TRBV27
CASRPAGATRNTIYF
TGTGCCAGCCGCCCGGCAGGGGCAACGAGAAACACCATATATTTT
>TRBJ2-3|once|.|TRBV2
CASKGMASSTDTQYF
TGTGCCAGCAAAGGGATGGCCTCTAGCACAGATACGCAGTATTTT
>TRBJ2-5|.|TRBD1|TRBV27
CASSLLGTGGFETQYF
TGTGCCAGCAGTTTATTAGGGACAGGGGGCTTCGAGACCCAGTACTTC
>TRBJ1-5|.|TRBD1|TRBV2
CASSVDRINQPQHF
TGTGCCAGCAGCGTGGACAGGATCAATCAGCCCCAGCATTTT
>TRBJ2-7|.|.|TRBV30
CAWSDHSYEQYF
TGTGCCTGGTCGGACCACTCCTACGAGCAGTACTTC
>TRBJ1-4|.|TRBD1|TRBV5-1
CASSLMPGGEKLFF
TGCGCCAGCAGCTTGATGCCAGGGGGTGAAAAACTGTTTTTT
>TRBJ2-2|.|TRBD2|TRBV5-1
CASMRTSATGELFF
TGCGCCAGCATGCGGACTAGCGCAACCGGGGAGCTGTTTTTT
>TRBJ1-4|.|.|TRBV6-1
CASSEARQATNEKLFF
TGTGCCAGCAGTGAAGCCCGACAGGCAACTAATGAAAAACTGTTTTTT
>TRBJ1-1|.|.|TRBV7-2
CATHVGGAGAFF
TGTGCCACCCACGTTGGAGGGGCTGGTGCTTTCTTT
>TRBJ1-5|.|.|TRBV6-6
CASSYGAGSQPQHF
TGTGCCAGCAGTTATGGGGCAGGGAGTCAGCCCCAGCATTTT
>TRBJ2-2|.|TRBD2|TRBV18
CASSPGLAGTGELFF
TGTGCCAGCTCACCAGGACTAGCGGGCACCGGGGAGCTGTTTTTT
>TRBJ1-5|.|.|TRBV27
CASRMGREPQHF
TGTGCCAGCAGAATGGGGCGCGAGCCCCAGCATTTT
>TRBJ1-2|.|.|TRBV14
CASSRLDSNYGYTF
TGTGCCAGCAGCCGATTGGACAGTAACTATGGCTACACCTTC
>TRBJ2-3|.|.|TRBV10-3
CAISEWDSGLAQYF
TGTGCCATCAGTGAGTGGGACTCAGGGTTAGCGCAGTATTTT
>TRBJ2-3|.|TRBD2|TRBV11-2
CASSQSSGGSTDTQYF
TGTGCCAGCAGCCAGAGTAGCGGGGGGAGCACAGATACGCAGTATTTT
>TRBJ1-6|.|TRBD1|TRBV6-5
CASSYLDRGGSPLHF
TGTGCCAGCAGTTACCTGGACAGGGGAGGGTCACCCCTCCACTTT
>TRBJ2-7|.|TRBD2|TRBV4-1
CASSQVGGLAGKYF
TGCGCCAGCAGCCAAGTAGGGGGATTAGCGGGGAAGTACTTC